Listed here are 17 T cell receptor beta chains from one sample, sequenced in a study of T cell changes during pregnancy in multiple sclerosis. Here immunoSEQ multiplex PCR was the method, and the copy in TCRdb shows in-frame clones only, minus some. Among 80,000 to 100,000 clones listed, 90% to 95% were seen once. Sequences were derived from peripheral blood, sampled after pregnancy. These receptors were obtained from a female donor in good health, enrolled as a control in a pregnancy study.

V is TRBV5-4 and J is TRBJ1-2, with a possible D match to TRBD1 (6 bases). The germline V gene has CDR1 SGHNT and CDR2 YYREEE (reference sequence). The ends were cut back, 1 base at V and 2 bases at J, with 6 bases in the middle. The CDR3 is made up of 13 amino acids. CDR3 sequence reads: CASSLQGNYGYTF. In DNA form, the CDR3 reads TGTGCCAGCAGCTTGCAGGGGAACTATGGCTACACCTTC.

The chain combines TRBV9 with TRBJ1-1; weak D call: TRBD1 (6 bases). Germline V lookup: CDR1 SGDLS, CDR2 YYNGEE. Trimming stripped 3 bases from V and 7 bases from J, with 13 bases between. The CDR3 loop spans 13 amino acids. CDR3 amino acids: CASSGSGAGEAFF. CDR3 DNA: TGTGCCAGCAGCGGGTCAGGGGCCGGTGAAGCTTTCTTT.

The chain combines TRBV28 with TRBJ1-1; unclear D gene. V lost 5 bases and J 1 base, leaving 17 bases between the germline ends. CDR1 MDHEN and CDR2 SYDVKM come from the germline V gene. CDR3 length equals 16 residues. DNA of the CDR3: TGTGCCAGCAGTCAACCAGGAGGAGGAGGGAACACTGAAGCTTTCTTT. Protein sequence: CASSQPGGGGNTEAFF.

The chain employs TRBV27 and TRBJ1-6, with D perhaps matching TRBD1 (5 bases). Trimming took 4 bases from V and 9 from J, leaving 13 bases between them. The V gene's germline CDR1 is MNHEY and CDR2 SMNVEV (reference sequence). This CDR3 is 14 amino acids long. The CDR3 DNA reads TGTGCCAGCAGTTCGGGCAGGGTTGCTTCACCCCTCCACTTT. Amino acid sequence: CASSSGRVASPLHF.

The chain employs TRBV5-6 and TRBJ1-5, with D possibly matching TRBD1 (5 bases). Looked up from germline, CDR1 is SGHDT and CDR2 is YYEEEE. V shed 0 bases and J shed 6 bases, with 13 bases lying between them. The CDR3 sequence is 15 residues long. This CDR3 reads CASSLGAGRGQPQHF. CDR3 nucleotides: TGTGCCAGCAGCTTGGGCGCGGGGAGGGGTCAGCCCCAGCATTTT.

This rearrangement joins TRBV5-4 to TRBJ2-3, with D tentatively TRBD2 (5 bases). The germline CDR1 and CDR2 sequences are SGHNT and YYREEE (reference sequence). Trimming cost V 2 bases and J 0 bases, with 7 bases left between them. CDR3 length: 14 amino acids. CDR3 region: CASSFRGSTDTQYF. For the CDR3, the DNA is TGTGCCAGCAGCTTTCGGGGTAGCACAGATACGCAGTATTTT.

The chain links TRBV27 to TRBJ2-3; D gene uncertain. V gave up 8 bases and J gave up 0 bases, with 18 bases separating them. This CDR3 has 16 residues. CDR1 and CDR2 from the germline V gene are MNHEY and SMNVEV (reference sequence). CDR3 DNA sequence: TGTGCCAGCGGGCGCCTGGCCGGCACTAGCACAGATACGCAGTATTTT. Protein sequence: CASGRLAGTSTDTQYF.

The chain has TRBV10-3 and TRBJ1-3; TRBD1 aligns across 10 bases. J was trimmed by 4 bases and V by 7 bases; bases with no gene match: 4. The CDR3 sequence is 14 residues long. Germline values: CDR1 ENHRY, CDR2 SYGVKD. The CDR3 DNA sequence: TGTGCCATCAAAGGGACAGGGGACGGAAACACCATATATTTT. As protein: CAIKGTGDGNTIYF.

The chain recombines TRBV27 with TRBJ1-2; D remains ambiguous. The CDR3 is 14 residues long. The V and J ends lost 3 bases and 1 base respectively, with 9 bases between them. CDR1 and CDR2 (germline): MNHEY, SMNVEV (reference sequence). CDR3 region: CASSLNRGNYGYTF. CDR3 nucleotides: TGTGCCAGCAGTTTGAACCGGGGTAACTATGGCTACACCTTC.

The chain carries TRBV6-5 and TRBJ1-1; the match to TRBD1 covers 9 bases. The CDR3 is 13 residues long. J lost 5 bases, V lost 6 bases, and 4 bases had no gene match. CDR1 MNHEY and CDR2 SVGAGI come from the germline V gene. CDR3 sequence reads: CASRTGGITEAFF. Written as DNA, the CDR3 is TGTGCCAGCAGGACAGGGGGGATTACTGAAGCTTTCTTT.

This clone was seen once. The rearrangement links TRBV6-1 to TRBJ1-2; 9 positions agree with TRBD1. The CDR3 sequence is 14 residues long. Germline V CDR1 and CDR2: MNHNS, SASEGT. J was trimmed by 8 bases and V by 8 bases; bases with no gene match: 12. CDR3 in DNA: TGTGCCAGCTCAAACAGGGGGCCCATGGGGGGCTACACCTTC. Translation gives CASSNRGPMGGYTF.

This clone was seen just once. CDR3 loop: CSVVAGGAYGYTF. The DNA of the CDR3 is TGCAGCGTTGTCGCGGGCGGGGCATATGGCTACACCTTC. The chain is built from TRBV29-1 and TRBJ1-2, with D tentatively TRBD1 (5 bases). V shed 4 bases and J shed 5 bases, with 14 bases lying between them. Germline V gives CDR1 SQVTM, CDR2 ANQGSEA. The CDR3 is 13 amino acids.

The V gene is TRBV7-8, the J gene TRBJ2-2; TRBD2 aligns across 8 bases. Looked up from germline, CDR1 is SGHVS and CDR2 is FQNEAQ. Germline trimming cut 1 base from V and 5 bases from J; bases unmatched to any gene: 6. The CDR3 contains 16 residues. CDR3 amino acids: CASSLDPAGVTGELFF. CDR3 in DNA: TGTGCCAGCAGCTTAGACCCAGCGGGGGTTACCGGGGAGCTGTTTTTT.

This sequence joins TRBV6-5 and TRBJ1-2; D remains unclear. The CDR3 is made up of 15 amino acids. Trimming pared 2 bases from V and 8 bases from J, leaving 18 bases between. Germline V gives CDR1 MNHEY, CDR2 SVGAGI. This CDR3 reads CASSYQIGLHSGYTF. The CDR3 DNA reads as TGTGCCAGCAGTTACCAGATTGGCCTGCATAGCGGCTACACCTTC.

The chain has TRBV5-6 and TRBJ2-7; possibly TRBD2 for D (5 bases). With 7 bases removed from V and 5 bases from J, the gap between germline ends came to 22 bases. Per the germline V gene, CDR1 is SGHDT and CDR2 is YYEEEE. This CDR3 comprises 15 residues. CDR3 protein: CASRERVPRKNEQYF. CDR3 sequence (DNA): TGTGCCAGCCGGGAAAGGGTCCCTCGTAAGAACGAGCAGTACTTC.

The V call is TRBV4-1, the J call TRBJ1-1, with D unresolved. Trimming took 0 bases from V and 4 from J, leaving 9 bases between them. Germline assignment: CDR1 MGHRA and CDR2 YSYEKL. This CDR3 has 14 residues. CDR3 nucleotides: TGCGCCAGCAGCCAAGATACGTCGGGCACTGAAGCTTTCTTT. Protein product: CASSQDTSGTEAFF.

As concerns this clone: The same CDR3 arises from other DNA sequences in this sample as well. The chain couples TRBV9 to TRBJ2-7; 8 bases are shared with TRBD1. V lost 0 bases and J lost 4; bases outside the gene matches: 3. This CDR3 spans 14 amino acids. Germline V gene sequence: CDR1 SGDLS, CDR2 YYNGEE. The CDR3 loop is CASSVGTGTYEQYF. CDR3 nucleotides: TGTGCCAGCAGCGTAGGGACAGGGACTTACGAGCAGTACTTC.